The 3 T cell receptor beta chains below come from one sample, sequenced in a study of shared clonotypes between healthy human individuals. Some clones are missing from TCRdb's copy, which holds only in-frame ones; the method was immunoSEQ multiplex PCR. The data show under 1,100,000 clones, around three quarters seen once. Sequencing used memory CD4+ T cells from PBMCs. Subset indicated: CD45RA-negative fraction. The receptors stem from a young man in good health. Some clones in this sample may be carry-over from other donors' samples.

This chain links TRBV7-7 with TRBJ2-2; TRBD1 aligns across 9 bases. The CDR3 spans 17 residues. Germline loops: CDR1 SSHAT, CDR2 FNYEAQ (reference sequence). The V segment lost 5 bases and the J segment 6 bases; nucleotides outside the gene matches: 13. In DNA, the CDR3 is TGTGCCAGCAGCGATAACGACAGGGGGTATTTCTCCGGGGAGCTGTTTTTT. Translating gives CASSDNDRGYFSGELFF.

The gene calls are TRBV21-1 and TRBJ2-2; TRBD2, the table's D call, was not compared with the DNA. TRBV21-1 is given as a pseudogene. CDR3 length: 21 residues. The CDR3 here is CASSKVGTSGSRRISTGELFF. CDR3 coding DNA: TGTGCCAGCAGCAAAGTGGGGACTAGCGGGAGTAGACGTATTAGCACCGGGGAGCTGTTTTTT.

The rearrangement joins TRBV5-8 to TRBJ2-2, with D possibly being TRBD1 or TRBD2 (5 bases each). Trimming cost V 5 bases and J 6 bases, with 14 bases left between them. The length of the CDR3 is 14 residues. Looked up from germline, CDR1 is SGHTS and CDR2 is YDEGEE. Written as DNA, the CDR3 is TGTGCCAGCAGTGAATATGGGGGTTCCGGGGAGCTGTTTTTT. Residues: CASSEYGGSGELFF.